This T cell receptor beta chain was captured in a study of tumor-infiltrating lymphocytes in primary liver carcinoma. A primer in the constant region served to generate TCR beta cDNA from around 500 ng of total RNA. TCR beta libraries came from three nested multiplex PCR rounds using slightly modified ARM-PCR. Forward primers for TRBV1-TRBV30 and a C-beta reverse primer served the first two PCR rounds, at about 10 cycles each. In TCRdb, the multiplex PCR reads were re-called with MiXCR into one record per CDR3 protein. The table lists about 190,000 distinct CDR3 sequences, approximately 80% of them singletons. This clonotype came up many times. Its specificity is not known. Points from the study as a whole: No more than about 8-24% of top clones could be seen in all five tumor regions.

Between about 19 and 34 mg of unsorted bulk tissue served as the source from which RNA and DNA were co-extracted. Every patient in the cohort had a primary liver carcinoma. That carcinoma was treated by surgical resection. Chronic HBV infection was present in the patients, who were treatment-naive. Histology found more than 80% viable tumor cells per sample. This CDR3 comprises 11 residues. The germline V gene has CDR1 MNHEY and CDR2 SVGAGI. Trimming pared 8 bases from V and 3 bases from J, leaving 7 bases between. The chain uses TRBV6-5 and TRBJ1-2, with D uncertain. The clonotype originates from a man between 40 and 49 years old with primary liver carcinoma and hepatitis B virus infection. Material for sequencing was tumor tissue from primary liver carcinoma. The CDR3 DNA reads TGTGCCAGCGCAGGAGACTATGGCTACACCTTC. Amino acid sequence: CASAGDYGYTF.